This T cell receptor beta chain derives from a study of pediatric ulcerative colitis. Findings of the study overall: Repertoires came from total lymphocyte DNA, so rare subsets like regulatory T cells may be missed. A couple of rectal CDR3 clonotypes occurred in all ulcerative colitis patients.

This CDR3 region has 15 residues. The germline CDR1 and CDR2 sequences are KGHSH and LQKENI. Trimming cost V 1 base and J 3 bases; bases outside gene matches: 4. Regarding this clone: Its antigen is not known.

The data were produced by immunoSEQ multiplex PCR, yet TCRdb's version contains in-frame clones alone and is incomplete. The sample yields 15,000 to 20,000 clones, roughly three quarters seen once. The rectum was sampled with one to two pinch biopsies at colonoscopy. Controls had colonoscopy for suspected IBD, with normal endoscopy and no IBD the following year. The chain recombines TRBV18 with TRBJ2-7; 9 bases are shared with TRBD2. Sequenced: gut tissue. The receptor's source is a boy aged 5-17 years who was a control in a study of pediatric ulcerative colitis. The CDR3 sequence is CASSPRVAGDYEQYF. The CDR3 region has the DNA TGTGCCAGCTCACCACGGGTAGCGGGAGACTACGAGCAGTACTTC.